This T cell receptor beta chain was documented in a study of blood T cell repertoires in COVID-19. Germline V gene lookup returns CDR1 MNHEY and CDR2 SVGEGT. V was shortened by 5 bases and J by 4 bases, with 9 bases between the two germline ends. This CDR3 has 13 amino acids. The repertoire was sequenced with immunoSEQ multiplex PCR; TCRdb's copy has only in-frame clones and lacks some. The sample has more than 200,000 clones; 84% are singletons. The TCR sequence derives from a man aged 60 to 69 with acute or convalescent COVID-19. Sequenced: peripheral blood. This chain connects TRBV6-2 or TRBV6-3 to TRBJ1-5; D not resolved. The CDR3 here is CASSRDGNQPQHF. CDR3 in DNA: TGTGCCAGCAGTCGCGACGGGAATCAGCCCCAGCATTTT.